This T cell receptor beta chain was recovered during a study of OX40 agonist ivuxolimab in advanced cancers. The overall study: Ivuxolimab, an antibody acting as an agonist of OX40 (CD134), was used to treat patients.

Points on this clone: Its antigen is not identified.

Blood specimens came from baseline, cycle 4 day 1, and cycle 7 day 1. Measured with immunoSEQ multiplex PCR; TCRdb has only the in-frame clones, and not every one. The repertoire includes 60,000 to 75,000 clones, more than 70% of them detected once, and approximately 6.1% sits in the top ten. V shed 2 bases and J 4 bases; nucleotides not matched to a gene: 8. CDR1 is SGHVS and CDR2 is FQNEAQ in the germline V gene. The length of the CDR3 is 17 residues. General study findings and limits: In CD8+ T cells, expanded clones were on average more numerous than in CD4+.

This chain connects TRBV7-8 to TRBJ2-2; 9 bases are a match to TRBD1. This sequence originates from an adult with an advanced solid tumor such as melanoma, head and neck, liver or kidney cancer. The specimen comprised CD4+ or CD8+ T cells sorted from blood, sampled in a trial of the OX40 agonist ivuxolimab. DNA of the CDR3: TGTGCCAGCAGCTTAATCATACAGGGGGCGTTCACCGGGGAGCTGTTTTTT. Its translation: CASSLIIQGAFTGELFF.